Listed below are T cell receptor beta chains from one sample, sequenced in a study of T cell repertoires in cytomegalovirus infection. Their antigen targets remain unknown. Using its own MiXCR run on the reads, TCRdb lists one record per CDR3 protein. The profile covers 95,000 to 150,000 distinct CDR3 sequences, with 25% to 35% appearing a single time and around three fifths taken by the ten largest. The sample in question was CD8+ T cells from cultured PBMCs, obtained from culture after CMV antigen stimulation. Source of these receptors: a human donor in good health (CMV status not recorded). Some clones in this sample may be carry-over from other donors' samples. Each CDR3 is given with its conserved first and last residue. D genes are given only for firm matches. Some rows mark clone size as missing; the rest say once, few, many or name a class of expanded clone.

J gene | V gene | D gene | clone size | CDR3 protein | CDR3 DNA
TRBJ1-3 | TRBV12-3/TRBV12-4 | - | few | CASSSAESGNTIYF | TGTGCCAGCAGTTCAGCGGAATCTGGAAACACCATATATTTT
TRBJ1-4 | TRBV7-9 | TRBD1 | - | CASSPTGSDEKLFF | TGTGCCAGCAGCCCGACAGGGTCTGATGAAAAACTGTTTTTT
TRBJ2-7 | TRBV28 | - | many | CASSLVQGNGLYEQYF | TGTGCCAGCAGTTTGGTGCAGGGGAATGGATTATACGAGCAGTACTTC
TRBJ2-7 | TRBV7-2 | TRBD1 | few | CASSLNDPLDRVPPYEQYF | TGTGCCAGCAGCTTAAATGACCCGCTCGACAGGGTGCCCCCCTACGAGCAGTACTTC
TRBJ1-1 | TRBV4-1 | - | few | CASSLAPQGNTEAFF | TGCGCCAGCAGCCTAGCCCCCCAGGGGAACACTGAAGCTTTCTTT
TRBJ1-1 | TRBV4-2 | TRBD1 | many | CASSQDRGEAFF | TGTGCCAGCAGCCAGGACAGGGGTGAAGCTTTCTTT
TRBJ2-5 | TRBV7-8 | TRBD1 | few | CASSPSRDRGGETQYF | TGTGCCAGCAGCCCTTCCCGGGACAGGGGGGGAGAGACCCAGTACTTC
TRBJ1-1 | TRBV7-9 | - | - | CASSLVRPSTIAEAFF | TGTGCCAGCAGCTTAGTTCGTCCTTCGACGATCGCTGAAGCTTTCTTT
TRBJ1-1 | TRBV7-2 | - | - | CASSLAWGLGTEAFF | TGTGCCAGCAGCTTAGCTTGGGGGTTAGGCACTGAAGCTTTCTTT
TRBJ2-1 | TRBV5-4 | - | few | CASSPDPFFTYNEQFF | TGTGCCAGCAGCCCGGACCCTTTTTTCACCTACAATGAGCAGTTCTTC
TRBJ2-7 | TRBV5-1 | - | - | CASSSGGEQYF | TGCGCCAGCAGTAGCGGCGGGGAGCAGTACTTC
TRBJ2-7 | TRBV7-2 | - | - | CASSLSRFGYEQYF | TGTGCCAGCAGCTTGTCGCGATTCGGATACGAGCAGTACTTC
TRBJ1-4 | TRBV6-2/TRBV6-3 | - | - | CASSEQRPNEKLFF | TGTGCCAGCAGTGAACAGCGACCTAATGAAAAACTGTTTTTT
TRBJ2-5 | TRBV4-1 | - | many | CASSHDTGGGETQYF | TGCGCCAGCAGCCATGATACTGGGGGGGGCGAGACCCAGTACTTC
TRBJ1-4 | TRBV6-5 | - | - | CASSYEWATNEKLFF | TGTGCCAGCAGTTACGAGTGGGCGACTAATGAAAAACTGTTTTTT
TRBJ1-1 | TRBV19 | - | many | CASTIRGLNTEAFF | TGTGCCAGTACTATACGGGGTTTGAACACTGAAGCTTTCTTT
TRBJ1-3 | TRBV5-1 | TRBD1 | - | CASSLGTGQRTIYF | TGCGCCAGCAGCTTAGGGACAGGGCAGAGGACCATATATTTT
TRBJ1-2 | TRBV7-8 | - | many | CASSLNGGGGLKRGYTF | TGTGCCAGCAGCTTAAACGGAGGTGGGGGTCTGAAACGCGGCTACACCTTC
TRBJ2-1 | TRBV29-1 | - | - | CSVGGEQRQNEQFF | TGCAGCGTTGGGGGGGAACAGCGGCAAAATGAGCAGTTCTTC
TRBJ1-2 | TRBV12-3/TRBV12-4 | TRBD1 | - | CASSGNGQGFGGYTF | TGTGCCAGCAGTGGCAACGGACAGGGGTTCGGGGGCTACACCTTC
TRBJ1-1 | TRBV7-9 | - | few | CASSPPAGRNTEAFF | TGTGCCAGCAGCCCCCCGGCCGGGCGAAACACTGAAGCTTTCTTT
TRBJ2-3 | TRBV2 | - | - | CASSETRGDTQYF | TGTGCCAGCAGCGAGACCCGGGGGGATACGCAGTATTTT
TRBJ2-1 | TRBV7-6 | TRBD2 | few | CASSKLAGGHNEQFF | TGTGCTAGCAGTAAACTAGCGGGGGGCCACAATGAGCAGTTCTTC
TRBJ1-2 | TRBV12-3/TRBV12-4 | - | few | CASSFRALANYGYTF | TGTGCCAGCAGTTTCCGGGCCCTAGCTAACTATGGCTACACCTTC
TRBJ2-7 | TRBV10-3 | TRBD1 | few | CAISGGTANRRGYEQYF | TGTGCCATCAGTGGGGGGACAGCTAACCGAAGGGGCTACGAGCAGTACTTC
TRBJ2-1 | TRBV20-1 | TRBD2 | many | CSARDLGGATNEQFF | TGCAGTGCTAGAGATCTCGGGGGGGCGACCAATGAGCAGTTCTTC
TRBJ1-5 | TRBV7-2 | TRBD1 | many | CASSFRTGVNQPQHF | TGTGCCAGCAGCTTTAGGACAGGGGTCAATCAGCCCCAGCATTTT
TRBJ1-3 | TRBV6-2/TRBV6-3 | - | few | CASRRSPGNTIYF | TGTGCCAGCCGTAGAAGTCCTGGAAACACCATATATTTT
TRBJ2-1 | TRBV27 | - | - | CASSNTMMEQFF | TGTGCCAGCAGCAACACAATGATGGAGCAGTTCTTC
TRBJ2-1 | TRBV6-2/TRBV6-3 | - | few | CASSYSRVYRAVEQFF | TGTGCCAGCAGTTACTCGAGAGTTTACAGGGCTGTTGAGCAGTTCTTC
TRBJ2-7 | TRBV5-4 | - | few | CASSLAHTRGEQYF | TGTGCCAGCAGCTTGGCTCACACCCGAGGAGAGCAGTACTTC
TRBJ2-7 | TRBV4-1 | - | - | CASSQGPWAGDPYEQYF | TGCGCCAGCAGCCAGGGACCTTGGGCAGGCGATCCCTACGAGCAGTACTTC